There are a few counts of the clone carrying this T cell receptor beta chain. The sample contains more than one DNA sequence encoding this CDR3. This entry is derived from a study of cytomegalovirus exposure and HLA in healthy donors. Germline V CDR1 and CDR2: MDHEN, SYDVKM. Trimming stripped 3 bases from V and 0 bases from J, with 3 bases between. The CDR3 sequence is 12 residues long. Assay used: immunoSEQ multiplex PCR; TCRdb lists only in-frame clones, some missing. The table lists about 130,000 clones, approximately 90% of them singletons. The receptor's source is a woman aged 25 to 45 in good health and CMV-seropositive. This sequence joins TRBV28 and TRBJ2-7; D gene ambiguous. The sample was PBMCs. The CDR3 sequence: CASSLSSYEQYF. CDR3 bases: TGTGCCAGCAGTTTGAGCTCCTACGAGCAGTACTTC. The full variable domain, rest sourced from reference TRBV28 and TRBJ2-7, is DVKVTQSSRYLVKRTGEKVFLECVQDMDHENMFWYRQDPGLGLRLIYFSYDVKMKEKGDIPEGYSVSREKKERFSLILESASTNQTSMYLCASSLSSYEQYFGPGTRLTVT.